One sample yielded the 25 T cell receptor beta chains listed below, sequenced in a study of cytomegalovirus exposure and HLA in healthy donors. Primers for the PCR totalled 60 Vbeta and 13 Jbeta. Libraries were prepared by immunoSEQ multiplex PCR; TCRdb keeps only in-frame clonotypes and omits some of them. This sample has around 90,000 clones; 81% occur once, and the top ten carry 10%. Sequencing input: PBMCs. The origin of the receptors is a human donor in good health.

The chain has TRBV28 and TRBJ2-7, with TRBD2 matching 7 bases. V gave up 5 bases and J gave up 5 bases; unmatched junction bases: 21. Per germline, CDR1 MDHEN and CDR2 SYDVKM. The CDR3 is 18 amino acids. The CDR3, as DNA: TGTGCCAGCAGTGAGGAGCGTGGTCTAGCGGTCCGACGAGACGAGCAGTACTTC. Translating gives CASSEERGLAVRRDEQYF. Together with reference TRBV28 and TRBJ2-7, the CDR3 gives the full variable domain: DVKVTQSSRYLVKRTGEKVFLECVQDMDHENMFWYRQDPGLGLRLIYFSYDVKMKEKGDIPEGYSVSREKKERFSLILESASTNQTSMYLCASSEERGLAVRRDEQYFGPGTRLTVT.

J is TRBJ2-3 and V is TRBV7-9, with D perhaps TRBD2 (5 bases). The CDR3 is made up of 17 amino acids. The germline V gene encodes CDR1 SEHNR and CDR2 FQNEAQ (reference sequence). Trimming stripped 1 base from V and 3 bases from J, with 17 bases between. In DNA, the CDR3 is TGTGCCAGCAGCTTAGGTGCGGGCGTTTTAGGAACAGATACGCAGTATTTT. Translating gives CASSLGAGVLGTDTQYF. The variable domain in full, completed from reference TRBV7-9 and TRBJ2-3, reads DTGVSQNPRHKITKRGQNVTFRCDPISEHNRLYWYRQTLGQGPEFLTYFQNEAQLEKSRLLSDRFSAERPKGSFSTLEIQRTEQGDSAMYLCASSLGAGVLGTDTQYFGPGTRLTVL.

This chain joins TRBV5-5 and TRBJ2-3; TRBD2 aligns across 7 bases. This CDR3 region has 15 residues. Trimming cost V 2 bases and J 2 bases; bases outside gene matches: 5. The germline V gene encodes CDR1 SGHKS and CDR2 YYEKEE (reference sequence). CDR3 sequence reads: CASSLRGSPTDTQYF. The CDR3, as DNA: TGTGCCAGCAGCTTACGCGGGAGCCCCACAGATACGCAGTATTTT.

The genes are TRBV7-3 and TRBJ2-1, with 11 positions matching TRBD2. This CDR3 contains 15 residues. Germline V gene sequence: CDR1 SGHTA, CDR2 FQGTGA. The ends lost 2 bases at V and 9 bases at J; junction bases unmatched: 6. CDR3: CASSLLAGGFGEQFF. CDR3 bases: TGTGCCAGCAGCTTACTAGCGGGAGGTTTTGGTGAGCAGTTCTTC. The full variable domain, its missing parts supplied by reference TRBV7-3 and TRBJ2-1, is GAGVSQTPSNKVTEKGKYVELRCDPISGHTALYWYRQSLGQGPEFLIYFQGTGAADDSGLPNDRFFAVRPEGSVSTLKIQRTERGDSAVYLCASSLLAGGFGEQFFGPGTRLTVL.

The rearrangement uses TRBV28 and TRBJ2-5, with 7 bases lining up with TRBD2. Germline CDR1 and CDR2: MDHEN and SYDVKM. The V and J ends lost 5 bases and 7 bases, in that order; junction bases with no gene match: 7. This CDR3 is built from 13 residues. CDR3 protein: CASSIRTRPTQYF. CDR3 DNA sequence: TGTGCCAGCAGTATCCGGACTAGGCCGACCCAGTACTTC.

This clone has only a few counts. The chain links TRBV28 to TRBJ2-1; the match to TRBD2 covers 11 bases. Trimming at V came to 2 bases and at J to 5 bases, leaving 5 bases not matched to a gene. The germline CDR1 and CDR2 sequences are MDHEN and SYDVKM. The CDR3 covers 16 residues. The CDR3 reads CASSLEGLAVDNEQFF. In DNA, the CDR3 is TGTGCCAGCAGTTTAGAGGGACTAGCGGTTGACAATGAGCAGTTCTTC.

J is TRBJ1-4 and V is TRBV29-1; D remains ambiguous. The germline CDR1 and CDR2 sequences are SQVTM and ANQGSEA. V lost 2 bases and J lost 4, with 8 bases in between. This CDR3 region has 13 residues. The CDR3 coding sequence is TGCAGCGTTGAACTACAGATTAATGAAAAACTGTTTTTT. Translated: CSVELQINEKLFF.

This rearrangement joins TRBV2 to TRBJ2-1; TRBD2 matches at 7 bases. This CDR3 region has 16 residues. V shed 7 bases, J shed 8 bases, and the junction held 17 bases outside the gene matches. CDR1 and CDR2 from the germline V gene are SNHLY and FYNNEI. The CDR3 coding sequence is TGTGCCAGCACCCTCACCGGGACTATTGGCGGGCATGAGCAGTTCTTC. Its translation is CASTLTGTIGGHEQFF.

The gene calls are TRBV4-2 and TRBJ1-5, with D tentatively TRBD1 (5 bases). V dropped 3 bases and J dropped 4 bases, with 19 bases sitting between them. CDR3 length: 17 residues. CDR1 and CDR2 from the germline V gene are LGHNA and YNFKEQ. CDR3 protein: CASSQSGEGRVNQPQHF. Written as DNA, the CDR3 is TGTGCCAGCAGCCAGTCGGGAGAGGGGAGGGTAAATCAGCCCCAGCATTTT.

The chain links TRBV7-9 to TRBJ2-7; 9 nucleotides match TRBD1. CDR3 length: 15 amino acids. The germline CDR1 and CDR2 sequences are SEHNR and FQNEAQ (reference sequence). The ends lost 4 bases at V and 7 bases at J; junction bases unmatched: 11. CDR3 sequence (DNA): TGTGCCAGCAGCTCCTTCGACAGGGGGACGATGGAGCAGTACTTC. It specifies CASSSFDRGTMEQYF.

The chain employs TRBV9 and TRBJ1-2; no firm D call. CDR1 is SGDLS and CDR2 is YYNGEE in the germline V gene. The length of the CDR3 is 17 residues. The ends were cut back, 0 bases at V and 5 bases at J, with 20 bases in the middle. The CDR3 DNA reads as TGTGCCAGCAGCGTAGGGAAGAGCCTGTCGGGATCGTATGGCTACACCTTC. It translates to CASSVGKSLSGSYGYTF.

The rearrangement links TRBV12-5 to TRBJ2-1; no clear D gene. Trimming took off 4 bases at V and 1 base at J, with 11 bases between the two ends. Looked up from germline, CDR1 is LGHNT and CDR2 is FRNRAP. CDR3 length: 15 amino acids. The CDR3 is CASGSWPLSYNEQFF. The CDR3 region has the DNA TGTGCTAGTGGTTCCTGGCCATTATCCTACAATGAGCAGTTCTTC.

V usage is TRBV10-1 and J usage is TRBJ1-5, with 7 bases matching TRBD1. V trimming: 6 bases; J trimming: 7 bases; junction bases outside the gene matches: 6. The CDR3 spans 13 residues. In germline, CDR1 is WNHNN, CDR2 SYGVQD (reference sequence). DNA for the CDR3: TGCGCCAGCAGGGTTACAGGGGACCAGCCCCAGCATTTT. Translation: CASRVTGDQPQHF.

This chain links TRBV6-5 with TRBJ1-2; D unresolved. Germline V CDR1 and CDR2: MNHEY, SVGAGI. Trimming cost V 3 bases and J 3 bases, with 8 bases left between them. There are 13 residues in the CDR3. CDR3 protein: CASSYEGDYGYTF. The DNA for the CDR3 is TGTGCCAGCAGTTATGAGGGAGACTATGGCTACACCTTC.

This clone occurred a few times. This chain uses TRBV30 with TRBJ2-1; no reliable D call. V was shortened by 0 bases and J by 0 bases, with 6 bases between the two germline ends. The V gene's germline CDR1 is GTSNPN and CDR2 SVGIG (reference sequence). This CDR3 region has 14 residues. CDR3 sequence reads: CAWSVGDSYNEQFF. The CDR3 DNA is TGTGCCTGGAGTGTAGGAGACTCCTACAATGAGCAGTTCTTC.

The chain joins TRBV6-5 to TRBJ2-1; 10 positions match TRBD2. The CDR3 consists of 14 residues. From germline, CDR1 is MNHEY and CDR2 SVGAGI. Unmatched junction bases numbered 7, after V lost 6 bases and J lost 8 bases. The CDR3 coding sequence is TGTGCCAGCAGACCTAGCGGGAGTAACGATGAGCAGTTCTTC. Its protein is CASRPSGSNDEQFF.

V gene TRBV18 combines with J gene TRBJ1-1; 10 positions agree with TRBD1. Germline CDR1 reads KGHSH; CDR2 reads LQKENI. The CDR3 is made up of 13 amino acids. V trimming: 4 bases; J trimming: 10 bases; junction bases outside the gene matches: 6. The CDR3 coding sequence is TGTGCCAGCTCACAGGGGACAGGGGTCGGAGCTTTCTTT. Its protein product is CASSQGTGVGAFF.

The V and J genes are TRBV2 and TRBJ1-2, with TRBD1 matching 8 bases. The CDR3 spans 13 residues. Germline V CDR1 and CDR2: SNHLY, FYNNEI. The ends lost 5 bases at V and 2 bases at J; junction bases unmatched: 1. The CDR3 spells CASSRQGNYGYTF. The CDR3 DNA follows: TGTGCCAGCAGTCGACAGGGGAACTATGGCTACACCTTC.

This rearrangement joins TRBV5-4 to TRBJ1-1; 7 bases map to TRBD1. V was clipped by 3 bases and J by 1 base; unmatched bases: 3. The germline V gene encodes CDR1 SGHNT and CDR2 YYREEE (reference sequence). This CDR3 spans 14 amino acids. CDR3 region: CASSSRDRNTEAFF. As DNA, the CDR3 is TGTGCCAGCAGCTCGCGGGACAGGAACACTGAAGCTTTCTTT.

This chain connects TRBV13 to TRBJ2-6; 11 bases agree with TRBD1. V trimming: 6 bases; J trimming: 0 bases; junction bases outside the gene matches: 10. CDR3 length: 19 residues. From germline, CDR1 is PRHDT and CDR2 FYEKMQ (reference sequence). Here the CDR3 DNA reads TGTGCCAGCAGACTCTCCTGGGACAGGGGGTTCTCTGGGGCCAACGTCCTGACTTTC. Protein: CASRLSWDRGFSGANVLTF.

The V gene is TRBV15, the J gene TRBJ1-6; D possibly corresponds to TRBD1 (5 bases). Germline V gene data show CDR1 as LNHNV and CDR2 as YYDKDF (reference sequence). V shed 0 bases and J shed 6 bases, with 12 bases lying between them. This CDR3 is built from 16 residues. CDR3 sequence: CATSRDWGGVNSPLHF. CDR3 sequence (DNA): TGTGCCACCAGCAGAGATTGGGGGGGGGTTAATTCACCCCTCCACTTT. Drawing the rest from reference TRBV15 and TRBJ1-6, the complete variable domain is DAMVIQNPRYQVTQFGKPVTLSCSQTLNHNVMYWYQQKSSQAPKLLFHYYDKDFNNEADTPDNFQSRRPNTSFCFLDIRSPGLGDTAMYLCATSRDWGGVNSPLHFGNGTRLTVT.

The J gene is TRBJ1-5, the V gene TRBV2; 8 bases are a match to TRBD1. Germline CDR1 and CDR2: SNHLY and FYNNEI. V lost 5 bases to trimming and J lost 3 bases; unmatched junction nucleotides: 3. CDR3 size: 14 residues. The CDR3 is CASSTQGANQPQHF. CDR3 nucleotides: TGTGCCAGCAGTACTCAGGGGGCCAATCAGCCCCAGCATTTT. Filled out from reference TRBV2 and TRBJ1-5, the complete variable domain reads EPEVTQTPSHQVTQMGQEVILRCVPISNHLYFYWYRQILGQKVEFLVSFYNNEISEKSEIFDDQFSVERPDGSNFTLKIRSTKLEDSAMYFCASSTQGANQPQHFGDGTRLSIL.

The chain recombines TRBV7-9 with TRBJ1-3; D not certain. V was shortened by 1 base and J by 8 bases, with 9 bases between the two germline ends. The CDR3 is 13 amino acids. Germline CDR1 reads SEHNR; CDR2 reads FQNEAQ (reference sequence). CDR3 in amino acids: CASSLVLGDTIYF. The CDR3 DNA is TGTGCCAGCAGCTTAGTACTGGGAGACACCATATATTTT.

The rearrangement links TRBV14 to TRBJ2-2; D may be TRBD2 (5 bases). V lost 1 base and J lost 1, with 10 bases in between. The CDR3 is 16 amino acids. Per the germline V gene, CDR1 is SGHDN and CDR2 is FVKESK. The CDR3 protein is CASSQVPGGNTGELFF. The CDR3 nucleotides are TGTGCCAGCAGCCAAGTTCCCGGAGGGAACACCGGGGAGCTGTTTTTT.

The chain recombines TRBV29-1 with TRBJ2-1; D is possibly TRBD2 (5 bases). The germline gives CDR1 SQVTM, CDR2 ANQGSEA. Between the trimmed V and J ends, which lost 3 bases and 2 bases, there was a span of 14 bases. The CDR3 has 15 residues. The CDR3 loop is CSVDWRVRPYNEQFF. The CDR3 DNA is TGCAGCGTTGATTGGCGGGTTAGACCCTACAATGAGCAGTTCTTC.